A single TCR beta chain is shown here with its context. The table lists this clone with many counts. What antigen it recognizes has not been identified. No clone much larger than this one lies a single base away; base qualities are absent. The data were obtained in a study of metastatic and nonmetastatic thyroid tumors (dated by TCRdb to 2018 to 2020). The study in broad terms: The researchers compared repertoires between peripheral blood samples and tumor or nodule tissue samples from patients with malignant or benign thyroid disease. On the study overall, not on this receptor specifically: In both blood and tumor samples, TCR beta diversity was reported to be significantly higher in malignant tumors than in benign nodules.

None of the patients had been given any treatment before thyroid surgery. Patient clinical samples collected from about 2012 to 2019 were retrospectively analysed using T-cell receptor beta sequencing. Library preparation employed PCR. Reads for this sample came from an Illumina HiSeq 4000. High-throughput sequencing was used to profile the TCR beta-chain CDR3 region of every patient. The authors processed their data as follows. Drawing on CDR3 differences between clinicopathological groups, the researchers built a classifier meant to tell apart patients with distant-metastatic papillary thyroid cancer. Repertoire diversity was assessed with the Shannon index, and tumor-blood repertoire similarity with the Morisita-Horn index. TCRdb trimmed public reads at Q25 via fastp, called clones via MiXCR and kept in-frame beta chains. These V and J calls are TCRdb output, not the study's own analysis. Present in this sample are 45,000 to 65,000 clones, around a sixth of which were seen just once. 3% of the sample is taken by the ten largest.

This clonotype originated in a female donor with papillary thyroid cancer or a benign thyroid nodule (not recorded which). Some clones in this sample may be carry-over from other donors' samples. The sequenced material came from blood.

The CDR3 is CASSATGDTEAFF. The base sequence is TGTGCCAGCAGTGCCACAGGCGACACTGAAGCTTTCTTT. The rearranged chain carries TRBV2 and TRBJ1-1; the D gene is possibly TRBD1, with 5 bases matching. Inclusive of the bounding cysteine and phenylalanine, the CDR3 is 13 residues long. This entry keeps only the CDR3 DNA: 39 bases, framed from base 1. For CDR1 and CDR2, the germline V gene lists SNHLY and FYNNEI. V loses 4 bases, J loses 3 bases, and the germline ends lie 9 bases apart.